This TCR beta chain was found in a study of early stage breast cancer tumors. Study-level results: Enriched TCRB sequences shared across patients were mostly commonly generated sequences. In about 90% of the 16 patients, blood comparison separated tumor from normal breast.

The protocol was immunoSEQ multiplex PCR, while the TCRdb copy is restricted to in-frame clones and leaves out a portion. The sample contains fewer than 50,000 clones, over 60% of which appear only once. Points on this clone: Its antigen is as yet unknown.

The V gene lost 4 bases and the J gene lost 7 bases, with 14 bases spanning the gap. Looked up from germline, CDR1 is LNHDA and CDR2 is SQIVND (reference sequence). This CDR3 has 14 residues. The J gene is TRBJ1-5, the V gene TRBV19; maybe TRBD1 (6 bases). Sequencing input: blood. The sequence derives from a person in their fifties with breast cancer. CDR3 sequence (DNA): TGTGCCAGTAGTACCCGCGGGGGGGGCCAGCCCCAGCATTTT. Encoded protein: CASSTRGGGQPQHF. Drawing the rest from reference TRBV19 and TRBJ1-5, the complete variable domain is DGGITQSPKYLFRKEGQNVTLSCEQNLNHDAMYWYRQDPGQGLRLIYYSQIVNDFQKGDIAEGYSVSREKKESFPLTVTSAQKNPTAFYLCASSTRGGGQPQHFGDGTRLSIL.